This T cell receptor (beta chain) comes out of a study of cytomegalovirus exposure and HLA in healthy donors. From germline, CDR1 is MNHEY and CDR2 SMNVEV (reference sequence). The CDR3 runs 16 residues. V lost 6 bases, J lost 0 bases, and 11 bases stayed unmatched. It was with 60 Vbeta and 13 Jbeta primers that the PCR ran. The method was immunoSEQ multiplex PCR; TCRdb's version includes in-frame clones alone and lacks a portion of them. Among some 200,000 clones listed, 80% to 85% were seen once. About this clone itself: As yet, its antigen is unknown.

Findings and caveats of the study: HLA alleles showed associations with around 15,000 TCR beta sequences in a later analysis, at a 0.05 false discovery rate. Fewer N-insertions (relative to the roughly 660-donor mean) were reportedly seen in an Asian-associated ancestry cluster in a later analysis.

The origin of this receptor is a boy younger than 10 in good health and CMV-seronegative. Sequencing was performed on PBMCs. The V gene is TRBV27, the J gene TRBJ2-7; 7 nucleotides agree with TRBD1. CDR3 nucleotides: TGTGCCAGCAGGCCCAGTCAGGGGGTCTTCTCCTACGAGCAGTACTTC. This translates into CASRPSQGVFSYEQYF.